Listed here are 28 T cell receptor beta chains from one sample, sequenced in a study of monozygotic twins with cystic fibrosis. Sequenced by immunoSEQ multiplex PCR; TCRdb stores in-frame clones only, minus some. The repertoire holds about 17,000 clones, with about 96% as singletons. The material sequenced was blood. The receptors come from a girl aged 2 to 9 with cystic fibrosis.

CDR3 nucleotides: TGTGCCAGCAGCCCATTCTTTGAGGGGGTGAACACTGAAGCTTTCTTT. Protein: CASSPFFEGVNTEAFF. The J gene is TRBJ1-1, the V gene TRBV9; the D gene is possibly TRBD1 (6 bases). Looked up from germline, CDR1 is SGDLS and CDR2 is YYNGEE. The CDR3 is 16 amino acids. V was pared by 4 bases and J by 0 bases, with 16 bases between.

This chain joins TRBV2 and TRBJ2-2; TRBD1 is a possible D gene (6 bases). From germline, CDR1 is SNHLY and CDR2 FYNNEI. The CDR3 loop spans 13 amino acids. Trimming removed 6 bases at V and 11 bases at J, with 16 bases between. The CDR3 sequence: CASRLTGSGELFF. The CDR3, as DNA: TGTGCCAGCAGACTTACAGGGTCAGGAGAGCTGTTTTTT.

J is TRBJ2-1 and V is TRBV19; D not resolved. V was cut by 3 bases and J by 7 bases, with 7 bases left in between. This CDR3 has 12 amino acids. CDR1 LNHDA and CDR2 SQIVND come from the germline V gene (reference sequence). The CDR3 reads CASSIRWNEQFF. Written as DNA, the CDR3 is TGTGCCAGTAGTATCAGGTGGAATGAGCAGTTCTTC.

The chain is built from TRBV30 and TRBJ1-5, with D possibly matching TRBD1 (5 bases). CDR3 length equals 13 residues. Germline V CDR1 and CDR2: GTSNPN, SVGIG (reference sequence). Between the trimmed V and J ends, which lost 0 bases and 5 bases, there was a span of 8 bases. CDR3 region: CAWSVGEDQPQHF. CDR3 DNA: TGTGCCTGGAGTGTAGGGGAAGATCAGCCCCAGCATTTT.

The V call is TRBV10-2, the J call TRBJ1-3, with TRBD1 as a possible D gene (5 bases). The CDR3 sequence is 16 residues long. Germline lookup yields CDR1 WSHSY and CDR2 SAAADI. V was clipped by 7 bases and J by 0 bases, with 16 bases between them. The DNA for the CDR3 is TGCGCCAGCATGGGGGTAATTAGGGACTCTGGAAACACCATATATTTT. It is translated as CASMGVIRDSGNTIYF.

This CDR3 is CASSIDFRVDTEAFF. In DNA form, the CDR3 reads TGTGCCAGTAGTATAGATTTTAGGGTAGACACTGAAGCTTTCTTT. The chain links TRBV19 to TRBJ1-1; D gene uncertain. Per the germline V gene, CDR1 is LNHDA and CDR2 is SQIVND (reference sequence). V gave up 0 bases and J gave up 3 bases, with 11 bases separating them. CDR3 length: 15 amino acids.

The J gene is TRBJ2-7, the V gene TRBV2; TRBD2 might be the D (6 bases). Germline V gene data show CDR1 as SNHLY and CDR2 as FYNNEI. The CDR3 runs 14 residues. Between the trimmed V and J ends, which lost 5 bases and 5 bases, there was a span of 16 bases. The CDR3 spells CASSPLRRAHEQYF. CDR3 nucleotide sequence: TGTGCCAGCAGTCCCTTGAGGAGGGCCCACGAGCAGTACTTC.

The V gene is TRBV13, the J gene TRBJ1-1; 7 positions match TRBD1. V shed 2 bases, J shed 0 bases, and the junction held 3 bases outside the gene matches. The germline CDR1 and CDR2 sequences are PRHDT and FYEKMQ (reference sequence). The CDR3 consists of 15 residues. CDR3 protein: CASSLLDRMNTEAFF. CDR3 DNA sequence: TGTGCCAGCAGCTTATTGGACAGGATGAACACTGAAGCTTTCTTT.

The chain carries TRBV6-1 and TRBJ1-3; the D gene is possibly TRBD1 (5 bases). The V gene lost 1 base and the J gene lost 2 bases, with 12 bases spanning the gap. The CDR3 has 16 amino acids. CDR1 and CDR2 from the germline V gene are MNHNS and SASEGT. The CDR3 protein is CASSEDPGRTGNTIYF. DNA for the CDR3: TGTGCCAGCAGTGAAGACCCAGGGAGAACTGGAAACACCATATATTTT.

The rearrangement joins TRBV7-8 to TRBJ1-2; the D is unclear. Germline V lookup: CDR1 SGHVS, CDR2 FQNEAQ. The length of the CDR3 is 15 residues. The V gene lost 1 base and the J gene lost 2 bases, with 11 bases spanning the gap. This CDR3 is CASSLVGTPNYGYTF. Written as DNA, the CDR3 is TGTGCCAGCAGCTTAGTGGGCACCCCGAACTATGGCTACACCTTC.

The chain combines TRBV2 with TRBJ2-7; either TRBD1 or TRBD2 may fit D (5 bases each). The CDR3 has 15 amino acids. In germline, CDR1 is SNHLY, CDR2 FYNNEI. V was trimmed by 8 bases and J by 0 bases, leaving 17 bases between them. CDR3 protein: CASGRPGTGSYEQYF. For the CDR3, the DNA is TGTGCCAGCGGACGACCAGGGACGGGCTCCTACGAGCAGTACTTC.

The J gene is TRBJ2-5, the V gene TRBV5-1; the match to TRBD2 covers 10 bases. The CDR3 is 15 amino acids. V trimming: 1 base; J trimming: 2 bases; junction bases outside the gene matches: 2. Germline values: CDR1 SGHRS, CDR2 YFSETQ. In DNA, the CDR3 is TGCGCCAGCAGCTTGTTAGCGGGGGGACAAGAGACCCAGTACTTC. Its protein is CASSLLAGGQETQYF.

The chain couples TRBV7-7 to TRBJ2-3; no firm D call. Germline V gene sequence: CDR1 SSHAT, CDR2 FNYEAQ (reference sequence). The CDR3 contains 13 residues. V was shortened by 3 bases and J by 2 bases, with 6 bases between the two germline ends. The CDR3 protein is CASSFEYTDTQYF. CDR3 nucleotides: TGTGCCAGCAGCTTTGAGTACACAGATACGCAGTATTTT. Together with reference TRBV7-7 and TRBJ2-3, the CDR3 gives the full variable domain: GAGVSQSPRYKVTKRGQDVTLRCDPISSHATLYWYQQALGQGPEFLTYFNYEAQPDKSGLPSDRFSAERPEGSISTLTIQRTEQRDSAMYRCASSFEYTDTQYFGPGTRLTVL.

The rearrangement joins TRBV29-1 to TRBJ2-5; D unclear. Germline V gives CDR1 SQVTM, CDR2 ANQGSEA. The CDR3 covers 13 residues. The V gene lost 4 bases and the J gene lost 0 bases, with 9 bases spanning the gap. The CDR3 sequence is CSVVRTDQETQYF. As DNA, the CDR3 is TGCAGCGTTGTGCGTACAGACCAAGAGACCCAGTACTTC.

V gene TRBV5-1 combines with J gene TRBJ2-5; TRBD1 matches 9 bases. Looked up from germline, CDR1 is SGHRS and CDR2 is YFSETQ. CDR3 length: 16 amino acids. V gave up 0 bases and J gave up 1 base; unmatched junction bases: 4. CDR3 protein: CASSLVDRGVQETQYF. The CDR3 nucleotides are TGCGCCAGCAGCTTGGTGGACAGGGGAGTCCAAGAGACCCAGTACTTC.

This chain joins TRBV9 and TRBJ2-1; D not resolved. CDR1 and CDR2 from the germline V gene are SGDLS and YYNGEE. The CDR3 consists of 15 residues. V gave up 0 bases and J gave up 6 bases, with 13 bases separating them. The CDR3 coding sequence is TGTGCCAGCAGCGTAGACGTCAGGATGGGCAATGAGCAGTTCTTC. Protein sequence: CASSVDVRMGNEQFF.

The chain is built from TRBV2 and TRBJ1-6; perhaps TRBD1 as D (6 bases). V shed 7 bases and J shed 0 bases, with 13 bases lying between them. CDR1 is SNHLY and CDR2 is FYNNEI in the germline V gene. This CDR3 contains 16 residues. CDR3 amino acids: CASNGGPSSYNSPLHF. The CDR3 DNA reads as TGTGCCAGCAATGGGGGGCCGAGCTCCTATAATTCACCCCTCCACTTT.

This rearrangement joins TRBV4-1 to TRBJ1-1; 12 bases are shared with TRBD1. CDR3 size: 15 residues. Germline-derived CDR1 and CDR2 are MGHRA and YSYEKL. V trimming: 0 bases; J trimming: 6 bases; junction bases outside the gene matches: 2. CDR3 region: CASSQEGQGASEAFF. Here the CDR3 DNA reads TGCGCCAGCAGCCAAGAGGGACAGGGGGCCTCTGAAGCTTTCTTT.

This CDR3 reads CASSSGGSLNEKLFF. The CDR3 coding sequence is TGTGCCAGCAGCTCTGGAGGCAGTCTTAATGAAAAACTGTTTTTT. This sequence joins TRBV9 and TRBJ1-4; D remains unclear. The V gene's germline CDR1 is SGDLS and CDR2 YYNGEE. The length of the CDR3 is 15 residues. Trimming stripped 4 bases from V and 4 bases from J, with 14 bases between.

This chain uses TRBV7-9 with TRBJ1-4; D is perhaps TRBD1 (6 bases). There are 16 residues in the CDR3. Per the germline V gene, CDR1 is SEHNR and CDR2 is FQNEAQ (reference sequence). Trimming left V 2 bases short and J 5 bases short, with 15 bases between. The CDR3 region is CASSLLITGQNEKLFF. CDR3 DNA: TGTGCCAGCAGCTTATTAATTACAGGACAGAATGAAAAACTGTTTTTT.

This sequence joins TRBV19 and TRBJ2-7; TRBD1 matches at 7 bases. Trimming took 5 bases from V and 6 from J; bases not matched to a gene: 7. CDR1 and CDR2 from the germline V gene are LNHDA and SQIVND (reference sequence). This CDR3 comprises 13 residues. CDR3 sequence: CASSRTGAPEQYF. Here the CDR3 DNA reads TGTGCCAGTAGTCGTACAGGGGCCCCCGAGCAGTACTTC.

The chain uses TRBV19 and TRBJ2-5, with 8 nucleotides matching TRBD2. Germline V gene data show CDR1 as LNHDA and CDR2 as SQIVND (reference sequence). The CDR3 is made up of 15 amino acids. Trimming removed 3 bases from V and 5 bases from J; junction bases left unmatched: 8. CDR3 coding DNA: TGTGCCAGTAGTATCGGGGGGGCGGTGCACGAGACCCAGTACTTC. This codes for CASSIGGAVHETQYF.

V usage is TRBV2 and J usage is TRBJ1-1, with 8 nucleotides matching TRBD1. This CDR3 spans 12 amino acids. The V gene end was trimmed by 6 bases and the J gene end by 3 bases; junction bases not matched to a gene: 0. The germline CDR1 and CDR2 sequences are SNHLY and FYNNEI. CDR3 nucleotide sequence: TGTGCCAGCAGGGACAGGGACACTGAAGCTTTCTTT. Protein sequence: CASRDRDTEAFF. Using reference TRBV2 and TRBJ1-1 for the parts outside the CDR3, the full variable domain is EPEVTQTPSHQVTQMGQEVILRCVPISNHLYFYWYRQILGQKVEFLVSFYNNEISEKSEIFDDQFSVERPDGSNFTLKIRSTKLEDSAMYFCASRDRDTEAFFGQGTRLTVV.

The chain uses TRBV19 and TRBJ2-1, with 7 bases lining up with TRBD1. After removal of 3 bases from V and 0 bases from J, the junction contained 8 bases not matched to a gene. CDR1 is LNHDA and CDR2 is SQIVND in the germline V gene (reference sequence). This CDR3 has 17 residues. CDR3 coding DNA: TGTGCCAGTAGTATTATTGTTTCAGGGGGCTCCTACAATGAGCAGTTCTTC. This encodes CASSIIVSGGSYNEQFF.

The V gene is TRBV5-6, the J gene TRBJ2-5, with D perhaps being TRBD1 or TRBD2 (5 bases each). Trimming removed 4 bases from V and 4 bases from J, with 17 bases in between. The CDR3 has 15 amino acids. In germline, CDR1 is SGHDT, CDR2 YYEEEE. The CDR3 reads CASSPYGTFGETQYF. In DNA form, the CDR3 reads TGTGCCAGCAGCCCGTACGGGACCTTCGGAGAGACCCAGTACTTC.

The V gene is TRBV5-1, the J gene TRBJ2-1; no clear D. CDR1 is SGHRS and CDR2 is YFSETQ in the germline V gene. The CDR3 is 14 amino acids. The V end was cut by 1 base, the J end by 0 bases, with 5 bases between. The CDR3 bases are TGCGCCAGCAGCTTGAAAATCTCCTACAATGAGCAGTTCTTC. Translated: CASSLKISYNEQFF.

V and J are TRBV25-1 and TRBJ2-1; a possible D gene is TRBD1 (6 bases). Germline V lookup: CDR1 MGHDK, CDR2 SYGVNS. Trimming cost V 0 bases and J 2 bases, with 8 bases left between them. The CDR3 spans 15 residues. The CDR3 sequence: CASSEYQGTYNEQFF. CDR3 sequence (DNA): TGTGCCAGCAGTGAATACCAGGGGACCTACAATGAGCAGTTCTTC.

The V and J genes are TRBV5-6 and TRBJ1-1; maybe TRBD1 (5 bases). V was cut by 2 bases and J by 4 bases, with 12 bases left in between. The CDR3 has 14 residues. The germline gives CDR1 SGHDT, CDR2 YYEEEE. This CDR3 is CASSFGGSSTEAFF. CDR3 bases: TGTGCCAGCAGCTTTGGGGGAAGTAGCACTGAAGCTTTCTTT.